This TCR beta chain came from a study of control samples from healthy donors and cancer patients (dated by TCRdb to 2018 to 2020). Libraries were constructed by the immunoSEQ multiplex PCR assay. As stored in TCRdb, this immuneACCESS dataset retains in-frame rearrangements with V and J assigned. A fraction of the clones does not appear; measured against another copy, unresolved V genes explain less than half of the discrepancy, and the remainder lacks a known reason. This sample gives several thousand clones in total; about 91% of them show up just once. The biggest ten clones account for nearly 20% of the sample. Reading from cysteine to phenylalanine, the CDR3 counts 14 amino acids. Just the 42-base CDR3 DNA is kept, in frame starting at base 1. V is clipped by 3 bases and J by 4 bases, and the sequence between their germline boundaries is 10 bases long. The CDR1 and CDR2 encoded by the germline V gene are ENHRY and SYGVKD.

A few counts support this clone. Its specific antigen is unknown. Base qualities are not recorded, but no much larger clone differs from it by a single base. The chain employs TRBV10-3 and TRBJ1-3; 5 matching bases give a weak D call of TRBD1. The sequence was obtained from a man aged 55 to 70 with colorectal cancer. Sequenced: PBMCs. The DNA sequence reads TGTGCCATCAGTGAAAGGGGATCCGGAAACACCATATATTTT. Its amino acids are CAISERGSGNTIYF.